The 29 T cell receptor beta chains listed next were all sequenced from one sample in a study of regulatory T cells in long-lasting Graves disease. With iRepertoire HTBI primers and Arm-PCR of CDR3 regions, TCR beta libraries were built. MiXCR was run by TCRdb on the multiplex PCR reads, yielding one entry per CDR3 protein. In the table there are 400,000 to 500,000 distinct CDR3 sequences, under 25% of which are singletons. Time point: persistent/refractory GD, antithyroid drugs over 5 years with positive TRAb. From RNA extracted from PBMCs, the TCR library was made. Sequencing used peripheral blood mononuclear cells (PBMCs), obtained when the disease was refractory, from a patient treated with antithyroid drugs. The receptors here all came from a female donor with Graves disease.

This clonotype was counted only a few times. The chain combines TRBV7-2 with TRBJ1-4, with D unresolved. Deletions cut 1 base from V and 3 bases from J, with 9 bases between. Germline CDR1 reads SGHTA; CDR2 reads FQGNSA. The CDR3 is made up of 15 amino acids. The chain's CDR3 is CASSLGPSANEKLFF. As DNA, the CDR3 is TGTGCCAGCAGCTTAGGGCCCAGCGCTAATGAAAAACTGTTTTTT.

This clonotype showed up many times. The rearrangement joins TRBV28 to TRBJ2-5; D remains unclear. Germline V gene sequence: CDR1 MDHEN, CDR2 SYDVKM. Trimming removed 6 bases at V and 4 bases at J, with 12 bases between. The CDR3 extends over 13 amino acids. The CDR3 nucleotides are TGTGCCAGCAGCCCATCCGGGCGAGAGACCCAGTACTTC. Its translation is CASSPSGRETQYF.

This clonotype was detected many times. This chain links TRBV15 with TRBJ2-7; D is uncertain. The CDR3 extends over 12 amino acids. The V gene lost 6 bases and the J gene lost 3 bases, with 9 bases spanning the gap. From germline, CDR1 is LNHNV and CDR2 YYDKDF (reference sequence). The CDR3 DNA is TGTGCCACCAGTGACGGAGACTACGAGCAGTACTTC. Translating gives CATSDGDYEQYF.

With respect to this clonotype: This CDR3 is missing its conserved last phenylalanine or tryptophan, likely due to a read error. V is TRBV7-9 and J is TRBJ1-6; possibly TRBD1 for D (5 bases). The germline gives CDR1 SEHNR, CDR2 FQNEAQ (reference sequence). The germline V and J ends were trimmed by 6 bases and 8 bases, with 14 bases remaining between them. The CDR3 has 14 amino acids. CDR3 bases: TGTGCCAGCAGTACACATCGGGGGGATTCACCCCTCCACTCT. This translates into CASSTHRGDSPLHS.

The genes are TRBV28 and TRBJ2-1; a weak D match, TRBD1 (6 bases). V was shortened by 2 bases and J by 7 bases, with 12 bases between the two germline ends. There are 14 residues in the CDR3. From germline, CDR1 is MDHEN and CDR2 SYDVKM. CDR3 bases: TGTGCCAGCAGTTTAAGAGTCAGGGGAAATGAGCAGTTCTTC. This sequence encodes CASSLRVRGNEQFF.

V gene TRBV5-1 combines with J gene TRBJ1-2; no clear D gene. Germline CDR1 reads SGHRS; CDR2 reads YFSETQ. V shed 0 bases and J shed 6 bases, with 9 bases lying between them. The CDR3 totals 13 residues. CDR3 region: CASSLGRGDGYTF. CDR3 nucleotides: TGCGCCAGCAGCTTGGGGCGGGGAGATGGCTACACCTTC. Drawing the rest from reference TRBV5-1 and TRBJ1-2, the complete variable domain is KAGVTQTPRYLIKTRGQQVTLSCSPISGHRSVSWYQQTPGQGLQFLFEYFSETQRNKGNFPGRFSGRQFSNSRSEMNVSTLELGDSALYLCASSLGRGDGYTFGSGTRLTVV.

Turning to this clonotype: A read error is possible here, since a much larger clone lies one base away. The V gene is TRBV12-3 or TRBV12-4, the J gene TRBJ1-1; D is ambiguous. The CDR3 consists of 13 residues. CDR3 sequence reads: CASGRSMNTGAFF. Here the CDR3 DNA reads TGTGCCAGCGGACGATCTATGAACACTGGAGCTTTCTTT.

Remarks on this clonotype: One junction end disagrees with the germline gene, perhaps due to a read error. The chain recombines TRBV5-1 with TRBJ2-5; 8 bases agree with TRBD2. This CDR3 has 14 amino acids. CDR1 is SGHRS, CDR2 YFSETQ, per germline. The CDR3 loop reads CGSSSGESQETQYF. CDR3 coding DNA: TGCGGCAGCAGTAGCGGGGAGTCACAAGAGACCCAGTACTTC.

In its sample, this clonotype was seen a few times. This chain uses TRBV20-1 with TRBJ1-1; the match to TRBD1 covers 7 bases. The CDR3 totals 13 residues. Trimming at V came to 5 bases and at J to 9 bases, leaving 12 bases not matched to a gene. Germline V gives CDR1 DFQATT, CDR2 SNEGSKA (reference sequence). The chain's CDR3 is CSAAGGSRLKAFF. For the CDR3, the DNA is TGCAGTGCTGCAGGGGGAAGCCGCTTGAAAGCTTTCTTT.

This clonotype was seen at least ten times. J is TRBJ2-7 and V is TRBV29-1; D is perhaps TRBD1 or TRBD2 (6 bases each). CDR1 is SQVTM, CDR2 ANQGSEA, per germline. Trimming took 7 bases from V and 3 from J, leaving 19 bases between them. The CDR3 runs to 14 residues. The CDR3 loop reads CSGGATPDFYEQYF. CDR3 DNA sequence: TGCAGCGGGGGGGCAACGCCGGATTTCTACGAGCAGTACTTC.

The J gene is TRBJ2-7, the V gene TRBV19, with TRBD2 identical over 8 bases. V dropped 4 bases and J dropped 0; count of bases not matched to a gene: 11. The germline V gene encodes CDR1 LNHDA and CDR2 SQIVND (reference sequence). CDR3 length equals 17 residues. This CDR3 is CASSTVGLGHSSYEQYF. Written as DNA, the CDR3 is TGTGCCAGTAGTACCGTGGGACTAGGACATAGCTCCTACGAGCAGTACTTC.

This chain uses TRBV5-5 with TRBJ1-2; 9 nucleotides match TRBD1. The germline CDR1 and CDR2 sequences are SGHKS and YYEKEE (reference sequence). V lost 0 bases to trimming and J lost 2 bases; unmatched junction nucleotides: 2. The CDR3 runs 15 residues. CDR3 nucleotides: TGTGCCAGCAGCTTGGGGGGACAGGGCAACTATGGCTACACCTTC. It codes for CASSLGGQGNYGYTF.

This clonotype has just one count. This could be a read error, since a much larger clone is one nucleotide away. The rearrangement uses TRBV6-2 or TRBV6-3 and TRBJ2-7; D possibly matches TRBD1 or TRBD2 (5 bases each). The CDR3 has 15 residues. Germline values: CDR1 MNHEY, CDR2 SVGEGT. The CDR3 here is CTSSGGPESSYEQYF. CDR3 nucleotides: TGTACCAGCAGTGGGGGTCCCGAGAGCTCCTACGAGCAGTACTTC.

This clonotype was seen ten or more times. CDR3 DNA: TGTGCCAGCAGTGAGACTAGCAGATACACCGGGGAGCTGTTTTTT. Protein sequence: CASSETSRYTGELFF. The genes are TRBV2 and TRBJ2-2; 7 bases map to TRBD2. This CDR3 region has 15 residues. Germline CDR1 reads SNHLY; CDR2 reads FYNNEI. V gave up 3 bases and J gave up 3 bases; unmatched junction bases: 4.

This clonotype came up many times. In DNA, the CDR3 is TGTGCCAGCAGCTTAATAGCGGTCCAAGAGACCCAGTACTTC. Translating gives CASSLIAVQETQYF. V and J are TRBV7-9 and TRBJ2-5; TRBD2 might be the D (6 bases). The length of the CDR3 is 14 residues. The V end was cut by 2 bases, the J end by 1 base, with 8 bases between. Germline V gives CDR1 SEHNR, CDR2 FQNEAQ (reference sequence).

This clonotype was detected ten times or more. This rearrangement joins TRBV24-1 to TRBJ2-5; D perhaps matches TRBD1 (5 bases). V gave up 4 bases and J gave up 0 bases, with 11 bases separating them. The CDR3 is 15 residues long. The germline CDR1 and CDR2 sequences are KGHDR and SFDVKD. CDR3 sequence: CATSDEGHYQETQYF. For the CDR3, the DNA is TGTGCCACCAGTGACGAAGGACATTACCAAGAGACCCAGTACTTC.

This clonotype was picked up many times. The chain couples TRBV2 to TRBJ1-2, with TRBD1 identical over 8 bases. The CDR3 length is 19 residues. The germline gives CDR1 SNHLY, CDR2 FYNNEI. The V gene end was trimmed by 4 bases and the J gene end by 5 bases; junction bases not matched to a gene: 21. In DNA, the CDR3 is TGTGCCAGCAGTGCGTTTTTCGGACAGGGAGGGGAGGCGGGGTATGGCTACACCTTC. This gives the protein CASSAFFGQGGEAGYGYTF.

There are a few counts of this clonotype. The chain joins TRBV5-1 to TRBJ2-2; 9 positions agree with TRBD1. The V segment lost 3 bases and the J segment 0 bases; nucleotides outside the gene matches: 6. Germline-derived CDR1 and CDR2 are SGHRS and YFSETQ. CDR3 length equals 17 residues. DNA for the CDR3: TGCGCCAGCAGCTCCCCCGACAGGGGGACGAACACCGGGGAGCTGTTTTTT. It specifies CASSSPDRGTNTGELFF. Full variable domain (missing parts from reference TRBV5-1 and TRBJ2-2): KAGVTQTPRYLIKTRGQQVTLSCSPISGHRSVSWYQQTPGQGLQFLFEYFSETQRNKGNFPGRFSGRQFSNSRSEMNVSTLELGDSALYLCASSSPDRGTNTGELFFGEGSRLTVL.

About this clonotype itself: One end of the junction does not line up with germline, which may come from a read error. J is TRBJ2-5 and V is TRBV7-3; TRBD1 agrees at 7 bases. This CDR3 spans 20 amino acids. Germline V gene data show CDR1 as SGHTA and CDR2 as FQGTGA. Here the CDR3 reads CASSLKGQVLWRLYQGTQYF. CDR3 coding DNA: TGTGCCAGCAGCTTAAAAGGACAGGTTCTTTGGAGACTGTACCAAGGGACCCAGTACTTC. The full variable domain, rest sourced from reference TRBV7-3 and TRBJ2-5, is GAGVSQTPSNKVTEKGKYVELRCDPISGHTALYWYRQSLGQGPEFLIYFQGTGAADDSGLPNDRFFAVRPEGSVSTLKIQRTERGDSAVYLCASSLKGQVLWRLYQGTQYFGPGTRLLVL.

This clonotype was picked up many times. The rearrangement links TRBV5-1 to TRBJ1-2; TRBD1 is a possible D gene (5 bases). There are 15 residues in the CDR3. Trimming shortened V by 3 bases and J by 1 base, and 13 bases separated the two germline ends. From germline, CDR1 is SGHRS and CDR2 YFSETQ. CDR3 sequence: CASSSKGTGNYGYTF. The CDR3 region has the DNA TGCGCCAGCAGCTCCAAAGGGACCGGTAACTATGGCTACACCTTC.

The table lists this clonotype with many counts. CDR3 DNA: TGTGCCAGCACAATACAGGGCCACGGCTACACCTTC. Amino acid sequence: CASTIQGHGYTF. The J gene is TRBJ1-2, the V gene TRBV28; D is possibly TRBD1 (6 bases). The CDR3 is made up of 12 amino acids. In germline, CDR1 is MDHEN, CDR2 SYDVKM. V lost 7 bases to trimming and J lost 8 bases, with 14 bases between them.

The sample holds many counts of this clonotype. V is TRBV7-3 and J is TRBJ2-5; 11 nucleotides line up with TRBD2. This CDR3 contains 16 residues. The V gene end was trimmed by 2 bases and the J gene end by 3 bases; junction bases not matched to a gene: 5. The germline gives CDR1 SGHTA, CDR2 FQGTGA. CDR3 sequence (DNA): TGTGCCAGCAGCTTAGCCGGGACTAGCGGAGAAGAGACCCAGTACTTC. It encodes CASSLAGTSGEETQYF.

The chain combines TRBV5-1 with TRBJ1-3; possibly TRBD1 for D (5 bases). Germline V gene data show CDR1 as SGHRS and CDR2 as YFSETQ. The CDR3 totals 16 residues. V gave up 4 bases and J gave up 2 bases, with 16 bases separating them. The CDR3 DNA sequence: TGCGCCAGCAGCCGGGGGGGTATTAACCCTGGAAACACCATATATTTT. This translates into CASSRGGINPGNTIYF.

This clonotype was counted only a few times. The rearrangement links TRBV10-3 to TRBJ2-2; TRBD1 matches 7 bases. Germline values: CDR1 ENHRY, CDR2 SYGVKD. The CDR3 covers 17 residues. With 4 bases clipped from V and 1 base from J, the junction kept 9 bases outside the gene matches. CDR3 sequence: CAISAPTGDWNTGELFF. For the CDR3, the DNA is TGTGCCATCAGTGCTCCAACAGGGGATTGGAACACCGGGGAGCTGTTTTTT.

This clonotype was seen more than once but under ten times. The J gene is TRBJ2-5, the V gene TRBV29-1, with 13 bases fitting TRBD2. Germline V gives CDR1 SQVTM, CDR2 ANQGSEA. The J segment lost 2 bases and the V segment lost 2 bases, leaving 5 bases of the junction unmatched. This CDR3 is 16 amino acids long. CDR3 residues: CSVERTSGSSQETQYF. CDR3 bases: TGCAGCGTTGAAAGGACTAGCGGGAGTTCTCAAGAGACCCAGTACTTC.

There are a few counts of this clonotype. In DNA, the CDR3 is TGTGCCAGCAGCCCCTCGGGGGCTGAAGCTTTCTTT. Translating gives CASSPSGAEAFF. The chain uses TRBV12-3 or TRBV12-4 and TRBJ1-1, with D possibly being TRBD1 (5 bases). The length of the CDR3 is 12 residues. With 6 bases removed from V and 6 bases from J, the gap between germline ends came to 11 bases.

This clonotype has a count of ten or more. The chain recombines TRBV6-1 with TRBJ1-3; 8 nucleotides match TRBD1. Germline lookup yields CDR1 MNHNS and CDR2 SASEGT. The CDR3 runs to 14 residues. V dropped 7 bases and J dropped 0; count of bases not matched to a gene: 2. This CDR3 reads CASKTGGSGNTIYF. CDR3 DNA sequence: TGTGCCAGCAAAACAGGGGGCTCTGGAAACACCATATATTTT.

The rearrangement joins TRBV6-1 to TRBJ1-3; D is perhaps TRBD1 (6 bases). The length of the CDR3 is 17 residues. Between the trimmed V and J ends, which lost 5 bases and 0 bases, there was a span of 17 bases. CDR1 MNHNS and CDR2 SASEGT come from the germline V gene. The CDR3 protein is CASSPTGRAHSGNTIYF. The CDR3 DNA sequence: TGTGCCAGCAGTCCCACAGGGAGGGCTCACTCTGGAAACACCATATATTTT.

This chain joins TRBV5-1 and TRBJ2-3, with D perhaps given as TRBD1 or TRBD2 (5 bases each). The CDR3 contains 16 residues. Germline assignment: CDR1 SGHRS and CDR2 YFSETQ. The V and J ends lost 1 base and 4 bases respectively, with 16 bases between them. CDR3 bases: TGCGCCAGCAGCTTGAGGGGAAGGGGAGAGGCAGATACGCAGTATTTT. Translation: CASSLRGRGEADTQYF. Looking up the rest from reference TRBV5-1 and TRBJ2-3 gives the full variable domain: KAGVTQTPRYLIKTRGQQVTLSCSPISGHRSVSWYQQTPGQGLQFLFEYFSETQRNKGNFPGRFSGRQFSNSRSEMNVSTLELGDSALYLCASSLRGRGEADTQYFGPGTRLTVL.